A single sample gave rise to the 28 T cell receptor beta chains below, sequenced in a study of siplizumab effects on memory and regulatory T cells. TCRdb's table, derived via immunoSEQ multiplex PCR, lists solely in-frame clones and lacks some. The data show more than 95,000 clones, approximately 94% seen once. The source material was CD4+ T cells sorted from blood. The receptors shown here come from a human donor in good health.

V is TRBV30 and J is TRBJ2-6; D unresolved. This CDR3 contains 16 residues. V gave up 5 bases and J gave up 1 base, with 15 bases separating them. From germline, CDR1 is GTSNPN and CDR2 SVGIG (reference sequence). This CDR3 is CAWAGRSPSGANVLTF. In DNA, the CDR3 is TGTGCCTGGGCCGGACGCTCACCTTCTGGGGCCAACGTCCTGACTTTC.

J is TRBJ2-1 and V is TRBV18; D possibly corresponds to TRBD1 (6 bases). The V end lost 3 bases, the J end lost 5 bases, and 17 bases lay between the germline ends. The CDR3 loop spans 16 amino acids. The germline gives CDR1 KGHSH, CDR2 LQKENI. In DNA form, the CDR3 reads TGTGCCAGCTCACCGCTCGCAGGGGTAGGCAACAATGAGCAGTTCTTC. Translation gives CASSPLAGVGNNEQFF.

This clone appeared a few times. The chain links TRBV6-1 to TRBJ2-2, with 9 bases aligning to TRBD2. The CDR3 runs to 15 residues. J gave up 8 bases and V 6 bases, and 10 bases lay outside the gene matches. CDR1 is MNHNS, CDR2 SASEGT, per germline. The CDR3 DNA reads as TGTGCCAGCAGCCTGTTTGCGGGGGGGCCAGGGGAGCTGTTTTTT. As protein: CASSLFAGGPGELFF.

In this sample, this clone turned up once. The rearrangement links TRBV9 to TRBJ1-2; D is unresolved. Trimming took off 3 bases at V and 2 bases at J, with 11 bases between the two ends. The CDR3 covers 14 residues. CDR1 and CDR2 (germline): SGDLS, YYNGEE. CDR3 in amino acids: CASSAAAPNYGYTF. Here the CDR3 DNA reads TGTGCCAGCAGCGCAGCTGCCCCGAACTATGGCTACACCTTC. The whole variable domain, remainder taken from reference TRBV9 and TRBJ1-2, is DSGVTQTPKHLITATGQRVTLRCSPRSGDLSVYWYQQSLDQGLQFLIQYYNGEERAKGNILERFSAQQFPDLHSELNLSSLELGDSALYFCASSAAAPNYGYTFGSGTRLTVV.

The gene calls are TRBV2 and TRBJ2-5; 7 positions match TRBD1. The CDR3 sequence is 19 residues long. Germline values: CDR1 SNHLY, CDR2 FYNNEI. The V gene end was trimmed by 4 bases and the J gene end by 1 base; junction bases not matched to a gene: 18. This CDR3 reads CASSGRQGTILPSQETQYF. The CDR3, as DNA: TGTGCCAGCAGTGGACGACAGGGCACTATACTCCCGTCCCAAGAGACCCAGTACTTC.

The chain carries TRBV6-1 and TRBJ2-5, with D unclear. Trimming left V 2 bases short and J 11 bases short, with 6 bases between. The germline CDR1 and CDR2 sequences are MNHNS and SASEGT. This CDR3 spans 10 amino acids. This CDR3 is CASSENRQYF. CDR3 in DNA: TGTGCCAGCAGTGAAAATAGGCAGTACTTC.

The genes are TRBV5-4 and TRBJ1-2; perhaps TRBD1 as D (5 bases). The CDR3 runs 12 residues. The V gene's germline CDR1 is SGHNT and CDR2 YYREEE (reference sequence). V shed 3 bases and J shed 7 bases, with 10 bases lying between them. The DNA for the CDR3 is TGTGCCAGCAGCTCCAGGGAGGGTGGCTACACCTTC. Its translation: CASSSREGGYTF.

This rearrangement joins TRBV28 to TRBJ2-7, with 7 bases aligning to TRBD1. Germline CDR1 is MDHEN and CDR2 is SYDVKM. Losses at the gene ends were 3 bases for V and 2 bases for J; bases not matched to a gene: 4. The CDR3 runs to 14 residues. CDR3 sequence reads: CASSFIGQAYEQYF. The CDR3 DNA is TGTGCCAGCAGTTTTATTGGACAGGCCTACGAGCAGTACTTC.

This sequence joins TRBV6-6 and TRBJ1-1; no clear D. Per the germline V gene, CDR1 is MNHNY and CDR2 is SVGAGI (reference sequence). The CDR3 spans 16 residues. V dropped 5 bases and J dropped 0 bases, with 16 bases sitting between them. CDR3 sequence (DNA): TGTGCCAGCAGTCCCGTCTGGACGGGAGTGAACACTGAAGCTTTCTTT. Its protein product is CASSPVWTGVNTEAFF.

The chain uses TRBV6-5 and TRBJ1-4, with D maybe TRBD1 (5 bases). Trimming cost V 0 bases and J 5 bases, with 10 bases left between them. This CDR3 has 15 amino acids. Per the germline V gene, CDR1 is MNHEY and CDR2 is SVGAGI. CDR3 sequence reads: CASSYSGTGNEKLFF. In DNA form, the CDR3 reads TGTGCCAGCAGTTACTCCGGGACGGGAAATGAAAAACTGTTTTTT.

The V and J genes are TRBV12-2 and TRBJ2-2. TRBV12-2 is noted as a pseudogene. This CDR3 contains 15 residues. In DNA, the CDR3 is TGTGCAAGTCGCTTAGGGGACGGGATAGCCGGGGAGCTGTTTTTT. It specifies CASRLGDGIAGELFF.

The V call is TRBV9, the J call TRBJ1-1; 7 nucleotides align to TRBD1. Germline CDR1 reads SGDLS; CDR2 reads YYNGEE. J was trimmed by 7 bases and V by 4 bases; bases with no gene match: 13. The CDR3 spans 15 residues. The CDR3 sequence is CASSPRTGSGNEAFF. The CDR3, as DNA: TGTGCCAGCAGCCCCCGGACAGGTAGCGGGAATGAAGCTTTCTTT.

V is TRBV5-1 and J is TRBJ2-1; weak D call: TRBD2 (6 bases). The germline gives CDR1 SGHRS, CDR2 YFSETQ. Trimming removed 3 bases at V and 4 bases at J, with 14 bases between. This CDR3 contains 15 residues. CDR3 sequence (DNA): TGCGCCAGCAGCTCGGAGGGACGCGGATACAATGAGCAGTTCTTC. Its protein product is CASSSEGRGYNEQFF.

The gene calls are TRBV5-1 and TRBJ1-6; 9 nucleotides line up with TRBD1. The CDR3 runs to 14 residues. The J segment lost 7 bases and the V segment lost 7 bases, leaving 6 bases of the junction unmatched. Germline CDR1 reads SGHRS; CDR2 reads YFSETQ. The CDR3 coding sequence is TGCGCCAGCGCAGCCGGGACAGGGAATTCACCCCTCCACTTT. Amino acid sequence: CASAAGTGNSPLHF.

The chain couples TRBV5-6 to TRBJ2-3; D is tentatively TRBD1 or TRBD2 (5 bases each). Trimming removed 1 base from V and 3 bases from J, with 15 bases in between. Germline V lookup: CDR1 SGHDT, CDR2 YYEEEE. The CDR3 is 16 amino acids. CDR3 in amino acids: CASSLIGGVWTDTQYF. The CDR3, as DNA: TGTGCCAGCAGCTTGATTGGGGGAGTTTGGACAGATACGCAGTATTTT.

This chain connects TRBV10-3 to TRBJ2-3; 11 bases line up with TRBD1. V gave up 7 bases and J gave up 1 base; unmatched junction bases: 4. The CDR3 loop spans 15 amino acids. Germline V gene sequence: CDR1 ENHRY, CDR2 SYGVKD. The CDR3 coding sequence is TGTGCCATCACCGCGGGACAGGGGGGCACAGATACGCAGTATTTT. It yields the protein CAITAGQGGTDTQYF.

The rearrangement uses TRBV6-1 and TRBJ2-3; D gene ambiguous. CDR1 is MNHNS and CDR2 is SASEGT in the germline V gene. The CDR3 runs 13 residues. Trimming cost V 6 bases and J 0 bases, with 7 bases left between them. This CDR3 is CASRQESTDTQYF. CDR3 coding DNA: TGTGCCAGCAGGCAGGAGAGCACAGATACGCAGTATTTT.

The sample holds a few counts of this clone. The CDR3 bases are TGTGCCAGCAGCCCCCCTGGACAGGGGAAGTCTGAAGCTTTCTTT. Its translation is CASSPPGQGKSEAFF. The V gene is TRBV5-4, the J gene TRBJ1-1, with TRBD1 matching over 9 bases. Looked up from germline, CDR1 is SGHNT and CDR2 is YYREEE (reference sequence). Unmatched junction bases numbered 10, after V lost 4 bases and J lost 6 bases. The CDR3 contains 15 residues.

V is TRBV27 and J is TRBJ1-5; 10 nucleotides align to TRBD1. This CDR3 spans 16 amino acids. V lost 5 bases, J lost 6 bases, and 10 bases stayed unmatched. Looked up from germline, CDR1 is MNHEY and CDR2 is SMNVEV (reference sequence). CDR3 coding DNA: TGTGCCAGCAGTCTCTCCGGGACAGGGGTAGGTCAGCCCCAGCATTTT. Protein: CASSLSGTGVGQPQHF.

The CDR3 spells CASSETGLAAISYNEQFF. DNA of the CDR3: TGTGCCAGTAGTGAGACGGGACTAGCGGCAATTTCCTACAATGAGCAGTTCTTC. V is TRBV19 and J is TRBJ2-1, with 11 positions matching TRBD2. CDR3 length: 18 residues. Germline CDR1 reads LNHDA; CDR2 reads SQIVND (reference sequence). V lost 5 bases and J lost 1; bases outside the gene matches: 10.

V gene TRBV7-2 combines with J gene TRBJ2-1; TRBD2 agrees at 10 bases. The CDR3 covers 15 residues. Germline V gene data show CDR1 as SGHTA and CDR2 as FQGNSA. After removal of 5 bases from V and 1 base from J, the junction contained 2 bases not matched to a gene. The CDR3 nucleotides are TGTGCCAGCAGCCCGGGACTAGCGTCCTACAATGAGCAGTTCTTC. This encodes CASSPGLASYNEQFF.

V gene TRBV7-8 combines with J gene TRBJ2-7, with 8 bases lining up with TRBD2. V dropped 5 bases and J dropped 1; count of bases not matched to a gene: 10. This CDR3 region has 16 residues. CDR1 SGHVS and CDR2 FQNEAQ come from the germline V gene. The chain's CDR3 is CASSTLSGSRSYEQYF. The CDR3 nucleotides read TGTGCCAGCAGCACCCTGAGCGGGAGTCGATCCTACGAGCAGTACTTC.

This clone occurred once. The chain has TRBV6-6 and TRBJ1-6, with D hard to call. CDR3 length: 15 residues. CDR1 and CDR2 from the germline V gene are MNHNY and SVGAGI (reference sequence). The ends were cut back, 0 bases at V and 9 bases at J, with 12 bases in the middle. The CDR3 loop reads CASSYSGREFSPLHF. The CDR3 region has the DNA TGTGCCAGCAGTTACTCAGGGAGGGAGTTTTCACCCCTCCACTTT.

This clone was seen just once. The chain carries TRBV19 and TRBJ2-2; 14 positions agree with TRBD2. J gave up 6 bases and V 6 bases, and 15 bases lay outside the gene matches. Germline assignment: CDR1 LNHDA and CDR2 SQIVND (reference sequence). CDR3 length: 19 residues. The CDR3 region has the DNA TGTGCCAGTAGAAGAGGGACAGGCCGACTAGCGGGAGGGCCCGGGGAGCTGTTTTTT. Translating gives CASRRGTGRLAGGPGELFF.

This chain's CDR3 is CASSVAGRASDTQYF. The CDR3, as DNA: TGTGCCAGCAGTGTTGCCGGGAGGGCCTCAGATACGCAGTATTTT. The chain carries TRBV25-1 and TRBJ2-3, with TRBD2 matching 8 bases. J lost 4 bases, V lost 4 bases, and 7 bases had no gene match. Germline CDR1 and CDR2: MGHDK and SYGVNS. The CDR3 length is 15 residues.

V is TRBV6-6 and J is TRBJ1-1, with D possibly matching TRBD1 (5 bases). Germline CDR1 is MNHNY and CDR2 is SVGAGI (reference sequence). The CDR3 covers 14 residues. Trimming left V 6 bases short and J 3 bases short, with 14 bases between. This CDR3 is CASSLTRGDTEAFF. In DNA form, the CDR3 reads TGTGCCAGCAGCCTTACTCGGGGGGACACTGAAGCTTTCTTT.

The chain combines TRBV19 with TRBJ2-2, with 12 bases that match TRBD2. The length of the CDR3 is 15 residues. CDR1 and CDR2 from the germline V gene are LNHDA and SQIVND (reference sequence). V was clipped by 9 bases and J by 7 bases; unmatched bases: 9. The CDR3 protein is CASEGLAGRDGELFF. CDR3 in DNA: TGTGCCAGCGAAGGACTAGCGGGAAGGGACGGGGAGCTGTTTTTT.

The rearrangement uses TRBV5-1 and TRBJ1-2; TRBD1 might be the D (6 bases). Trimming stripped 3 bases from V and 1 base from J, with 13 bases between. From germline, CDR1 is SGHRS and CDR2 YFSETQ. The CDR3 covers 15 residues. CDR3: CASSWRAGDNYGYTF. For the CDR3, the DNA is TGCGCCAGCAGCTGGAGGGCAGGGGATAACTATGGCTACACCTTC.